Listed below are T cell receptor beta chains from one sample, sequenced in a study of blood T cell repertoires in COVID-19. The protocol was immunoSEQ multiplex PCR, while the TCRdb copy is restricted to in-frame clones and leaves out a portion. This table holds hundreds of thousands of clones, approximately 90% found once. Sequencing was performed on peripheral blood. The receptors shown here come from a man aged 40-49 years with acute or convalescent COVID-19. Both conserved end residues are part of each CDR3. The D gene is left open where the match is weak. Clone size is given for some rows only: seen once, a few or many times, or a class if the clone is expanded.

TRBJ2-7 | TRBV21-1 | - | - | CASSKVVTGGLYEQYF | TGTGCCAGCAGCAAAGTAGTAACGGGGGGCCTGTACGAGCAGTACTTC
TRBJ2-7 | TRBV7-7 | - | TRBD1 | CASSLGGTGGVEGEDEQYF | TGTGCCAGCAGCTTAGGTGGGACAGGGGGCGTCGAAGGGGAGGACGAGCAGTACTTC
TRBJ2-7 | TRBV27 | - | - | CASSASRDSYEQYF | TGTGCCAGCAGTGCCTCACGGGACTCCTACGAGCAGTACTTC
TRBJ2-3 | TRBV19 | once | TRBD2 | CASSFKTSGRADTQYF | TGTGCCAGTAGTTTCAAGACTAGCGGGAGAGCAGATACGCAGTATTTT
TRBJ2-5 | TRBV2 | - | TRBD2 | CATSRPGGADQETQYF | TGTGCCACCTCCAGGCCGGGGGGAGCGGACCAAGAGACCCAGTACTTC
TRBJ1-5 | TRBV19 | - | TRBD1 | CASSSLAQGPPYSNQPQHF | TGTGCCAGTAGTTCACTGGCACAGGGGCCACCTTATAGCAATCAGCCCCAGCATTTT
TRBJ1-6 | TRBV30 | - | TRBD1 | CAWSPRQGGNSPLHF | TGTGCCTGGAGTCCTCGACAGGGAGGTAATTCACCCCTCCACTTT
TRBJ2-2 | TRBV29-1 | - | TRBD1 | CSVFKRDRGSGELFF | TGCAGCGTGTTTAAACGGGACAGGGGGTCCGGGGAGCTGTTTTTT
TRBJ1-5 | TRBV28 | - | TRBD1 | CASSFLWDRVDQPQHF | TGTGCCAGCAGTTTCCTCTGGGACAGGGTTGATCAGCCCCAGCATTTT
TRBJ1-1 | TRBV28 | once | TRBD1 | CASSLLGQRTNTEAFF | TGTGCCAGCAGTTTACTGGGACAGAGAACGAACACTGAAGCTTTCTTT
TRBJ1-6 | TRBV6-5 | - | - | CATRDIANSPLHF | TGTGCCACCCGGGACATCGCTAATTCACCCCTCCACTTT
TRBJ2-3 | TRBV3-1/TRBV3-2 | - | - | CASSLQGGDTQYF | TGTGCCAGCAGCTTACAGGGCGGGGATACGCAGTATTTT
TRBJ2-7 | TRBV9 | - | - | CASGGTPSEQYF | TGTGCCAGCGGCGGGACACCGAGCGAGCAGTACTTC
TRBJ1-5 | TRBV27 | - | TRBD1 | CASSPWDRGVFSNQPQHF | TGTGCCAGCAGTCCGTGGGACAGGGGAGTATTTAGCAATCAGCCCCAGCATTTT
TRBJ1-2 | TRBV27 | - | TRBD1 | CASSPFTQGERDGYTF | TGTGCCAGCAGTCCCTTTACTCAGGGGGAACGGGATGGCTACACCTTC
TRBJ2-1 | TRBV27 | - | TRBD2 | CASRRTSGRASMNEQFF | TGTGCCAGCAGACGTACTAGCGGGAGGGCCTCAATGAATGAGCAGTTCTTC
TRBJ1-2 | TRBV28 | - | TRBD1 | CASSLGTEALWGYTF | TGTGCCAGCAGTTTGGGGACAGAGGCGCTCTGGGGCTACACCTTC
TRBJ1-4 | TRBV7-2 | - | TRBD1 | CASRPTGVNEKLFF | TGTGCCAGCAGGCCGACAGGGGTGAATGAAAAACTGTTTTTT
TRBJ1-1 | TRBV28 | few | TRBD1 | CASSLANRDRVFTYMNTEAFF | TGTGCCAGCAGTTTGGCGAACCGGGACAGGGTTTTCACTTATATGAACACTGAAGCTTTCTTT
TRBJ1-6 | TRBV5-1 | - | TRBD1 | CASSWGQGNSPLHF | TGCGCCAGCAGCTGGGGACAGGGTAATTCACCCCTCCACTTT
TRBJ1-5 | TRBV7-7 | - | - | CASSQGENQPQHF | TGTGCCAGCAGCCAAGGGGAAAATCAGCCCCAGCATTTT
TRBJ1-1 | TRBV28 | - | - | CASSPPGQGHTEAFF | TGTGCCAGCAGTCCTCCCGGACAAGGGCACACTGAAGCTTTCTTT
TRBJ2-7 | TRBV7-2 | - | - | CASSLNRDHEQYF | TGTGCCAGCAGCTTAAACAGGGACCACGAGCAGTACTTC
TRBJ2-3 | TRBV9 | - | - | CASSVTGTDTQYF | TGTGCCAGCAGCGTCACAGGGACCGATACGCAGTATTTT
TRBJ1-2 | TRBV7-6 | - | - | CASSLSHRVLHLDGYTF | TGTGCCAGCAGCTTATCCCACAGGGTACTGCATTTGGATGGCTACACCTTC
TRBJ1-1 | TRBV4-1 | few | TRBD1 | CASSQGRQGRSWNTEAFF | TGCGCCAGCAGCCAAGGCCGACAGGGCAGATCGTGGAACACTGAAGCTTTCTTT
TRBJ1-3 | TRBV29-1 | - | - | CSVEALRDTIYF | TGCAGCGTTGAAGCCCTTCGGGACACCATATATTTT
TRBJ1-5 | TRBV12-3/TRBV12-4 | - | TRBD1 | CASSRQGGQPQHF | TGTGCCAGCAGTCGACAGGGGGGCCAGCCCCAGCATTTT
TRBJ1-1 | TRBV6-4 | - | - | CASSWDGEDTEAFF | TGTGCCAGCAGTTGGGACGGGGAGGACACTGAAGCTTTCTTT
TRBJ2-7 | TRBV20-1 | once | - | CSAIRGDEQYF | TGCAGTGCTATTAGGGGCGACGAGCAGTACTTC
TRBJ1-1 | TRBV5-6 | - | TRBD1 | CASSLPTGGHTEAFF | TGTGCCAGCAGCTTACCGACAGGGGGCCACACTGAAGCTTTCTTT
TRBJ2-1 | TRBV7-3 | - | - | CASSLTQADYNEQFF | TGTGCCAGCAGCTTAACCCAAGCGGACTACAATGAGCAGTTCTTC
TRBJ2-3 | TRBV18 | many | TRBD1 | CASSGTGATPDTQYF | TGTGCCAGCTCAGGGACAGGGGCTACCCCAGATACGCAGTATTTT
TRBJ2-1 | TRBV7-3 | - | - | CASSLSRDNEQFF | TGTGCCAGCAGCCTTTCTAGAGACAATGAGCAGTTCTTC
TRBJ2-5 | TRBV6-5 | once | TRBD2 | CASSRSAGGQETQYF | TGTGCCAGCAGCCGAAGCGCGGGGGGGCAAGAGACCCAGTACTTC
TRBJ2-7 | TRBV30 | - | TRBD2 | CAWSSLAGGYEQYF | TGTGCCTGGAGTAGCCTAGCGGGGGGCTACGAGCAGTACTTC
TRBJ2-7 | TRBV28 | - | - | CASSLRDEQYF | TGTGCCAGCAGTTTACGGGACGAGCAGTACTTC
TRBJ1-1 | TRBV6-5 | - | TRBD1 | CASTLDRASEAFF | TGTGCCAGCACCCTGGACAGGGCTAGCGAAGCTTTCTTT
TRBJ1-1 | TRBV27 | - | - | CASRGGGTAEAFF | TGTGCCTCCCGTGGTGGAGGGACGGCTGAAGCTTTCTTT
TRBJ2-3 | TRBV28 | - | TRBD1 | CASGLPGQGRSDTQYF | TGTGCCAGCGGCTTACCGGGACAGGGGAGGTCTGATACGCAGTATTTT
TRBJ2-7 | TRBV29-1 | - | TRBD2 | CSALSGRAREQYF | TGCAGCGCCCTTAGCGGGAGGGCCAGAGAGCAGTACTTC
TRBJ2-2 | TRBV2 | - | - | CASILNTGELFF | TGTGCCAGCATCTTGAACACCGGGGAGCTGTTTTTT
TRBJ2-2 | TRBV28 | - | - | CASSLLAQGPGELFF | TGTGCCAGCAGTTTATTGGCCCAGGGTCCCGGGGAGCTGTTTTTT
TRBJ1-2 | TRBV5-6 | - | - | CASSSGSYGYTF | TGTGCCAGCAGCTCGGGATCCTATGGCTACACCTTC
TRBJ2-7 | TRBV6-2/TRBV6-3 | - | - | CASSRHRVSGYEQYF | TGTGCCAGCAGTCGCCACAGGGTATCGGGATACGAGCAGTACTTC
TRBJ2-3 | TRBV30 | - | - | CAWSRGASTDTQYF | TGTGCCTGGAGCCGAGGCGCATCCACAGATACGCAGTATTTT
TRBJ2-7 | TRBV9 | - | TRBD2 | CASSVKGGTYEQYF | TGTGCCAGCAGCGTAAAGGGAGGGACCTACGAGCAGTACTTC
TRBJ2-1 | TRBV3-1/TRBV3-2 | - | TRBD1 | CASSQGGQGYNEQFF | TGTGCCAGCAGCCAAGGTGGACAGGGCTACAATGAGCAGTTCTTC
TRBJ1-1 | TRBV18 | - | - | CASSPRPGWTEAFF | TGTGCCAGCTCACCAAGGCCGGGTTGGACTGAAGCTTTCTTT
TRBJ2-2 | TRBV15 | - | TRBD1 | CATSRGRDRVVGTGELFF | TGTGCCACCAGCAGGGGCCGGGACAGGGTTGTGGGCACCGGGGAGCTGTTTTTT
TRBJ2-1 | TRBV5-1 | - | TRBD2 | CASSLSTGGYNEQFF | TGCGCCAGCAGCTTGTCGACGGGAGGGTACAATGAGCAGTTCTTC
TRBJ2-5 | TRBV6-2/TRBV6-3 | - | TRBD1 | CASSYLPPGQGSETQYF | TGTGCCAGCAGTTACCTCCCTCCGGGACAGGGTTCAGAGACCCAGTACTTC
TRBJ2-1 | TRBV24-1 | - | TRBD1 | CATSPGQDREQFF | TGTGCCACCAGTCCGGGACAGGACCGGGAGCAGTTCTTC
TRBJ2-1 | TRBV5-4 | - | TRBD2 | CASSWAEGTSGKNEQFF | TGTGCCAGCAGCTGGGCGGAGGGGACTAGCGGGAAGAATGAGCAGTTCTTC
TRBJ1-2 | TRBV14 | - | - | CASSQVLAGEFYGYTF | TGTGCCAGCAGCCAAGTCCTCGCGGGGGAATTCTATGGCTACACCTTC
TRBJ1-5 | TRBV7-8 | once | - | CASRVGGQNGNQPQHF | TGTGCCAGCAGGGTCGGGGGGCAAAATGGCAATCAGCCCCAGCATTTT